Listed below are T cell receptor beta chains from one sample, sequenced in a study of T cell responses to AZD1222 COVID-19 vaccine. Repertoires were generated with immunoSEQ multiplex PCR, while TCRdb's copy carries only in-frame clones and drops some. The sample lists tens of thousands of clones; roughly 86% were seen once. The sequencing used peripheral blood, collected on day 0 of AZD1222 vaccination. These receptors came from an adult in good health. Both conserved end residues are part of each CDR3.

V gene: TRBV19; CDR3 protein: CASTPAGQAEKLFF
V gene: TRBV16; CDR3 protein: CASSRQTGRGEQFF
V gene: TRBV28; CDR3 protein: CASSSSGVEGYTF
V gene: TRBV5-1; CDR3 protein: CASSFEGSSYNEQFF
V gene: TRBV7-9; CDR3 protein: CASSFGQGIYF
V gene: TRBV2; CDR3 protein: CASSGLASNTGELFF
V gene: TRBV12-3/TRBV12-4; CDR3 protein: CAISGVLGSPLHF
V gene: TRBV7-2; CDR3 protein: CASSLQGASGPQHF
V gene: TRBV5-1; CDR3 protein: CASSLAVGFGYTF
V gene: TRBV9; CDR3 protein: CASSFQLAHPDTQYF
V gene: TRBV27; CDR3 protein: CASSKDPRGETQYF
V gene: TRBV18; CDR3 protein: CASSPSGLVSYGYTF
V gene: TRBV15; CDR3 protein: CATSRGGGEIGWETQYF
V gene: TRBV10-1; CDR3 protein: CASSEDSRPGEAFF
V gene: TRBV11-2; CDR3 protein: CASSSIRGSGTEAFF
V gene: TRBV28; CDR3 protein: CASSLFLQELRGYTF
V gene: TRBV19; CDR3 protein: CASSLRTGFSQPQHF
V gene: TRBV28; CDR3 protein: CASSRGGFSNYGYTF
V gene: TRBV13; CDR3 protein: CASSLMWVGSPLHF
V gene: TRBV6-5; CDR3 protein: CASSYAGGAGAREQYF
V gene: TRBV5-4; CDR3 protein: CASSLGGPNTEAFF
V gene: TRBV19; CDR3 protein: CASSKGNSNQPQHF
V gene: TRBV5-1; CDR3 protein: CASSFQGFGSYNEQFF
V gene: TRBV10-2; CDR3 protein: CASSDGTGSSGNTIYF
V gene: TRBV7-3; CDR3 protein: CASSFGHNQPQHF
V gene: TRBV19; CDR3 protein: CASSIGFSEAFF
V gene: TRBV7-2; CDR3 protein: CASSQGLRADTQYF
V gene: TRBV12-3/TRBV12-4; CDR3 protein: CASQGAGHYEQYF
V gene: TRBV19; CDR3 protein: CASSREGQEPLHF
V gene: TRBV5-1; CDR3 protein: CASSLGQGDKPQHF
V gene: TRBV3-1/TRBV3-2; CDR3 protein: CASRSSVSYGYTF
V gene: TRBV7-2; CDR3 protein: CASSLEYEQFF
V gene: TRBV12-3/TRBV12-4; CDR3 protein: CASKLDSQFDQFF
V gene: TRBV6-1; CDR3 protein: CASSEAGITGANVLTF
V gene: TRBV10-3; CDR3 protein: CAISESGGGRGNTQYF
V gene: TRBV5-1; CDR3 protein: CASSSDRVSTNEKLFF
V gene: TRBV28; CDR3 protein: CASSSSSGTGTDTQYF
V gene: TRBV6-5; CDR3 protein: CASSYSAYGLADEQFF
V gene: TRBV9; CDR3 protein: CASSEGLAGTYEQFF
V gene: TRBV5-4; CDR3 protein: CASSLGRADSPLHF
V gene: TRBV5-1; CDR3 protein: CASSPQGTDTQYF
V gene: TRBV29-1; CDR3 protein: CSVEEQVAEAFF
V gene: TRBV18; CDR3 protein: CASSPPGLGQVQENNYGYTF
V gene: TRBV7-2; CDR3 protein: CASSFPFYEQYF
V gene: TRBV9; CDR3 protein: CASSADTSNQPQHF
V gene: TRBV3-1/TRBV3-2; CDR3 protein: CASSQEQHGPPLHF
V gene: TRBV30; CDR3 protein: CAWKGQGGQPQHF
V gene: TRBV30; CDR3 protein: CAWSVPGTGVSYGYTF
V gene: TRBV5-4; CDR3 protein: CASSPARRNTEAFF
V gene: TRBV4-2; CDR3 protein: CASSQDWAGSYGYTF